One TCR beta chain is described in this entry. Its cognate antigen is unknown. CDR1 is PRHDT and CDR2 is FYEKMQ in the germline V gene (reference sequence). The CDR3 has 11 amino acids. V lost 5 bases and J lost 5, with 7 bases in between. These data come from a study of shared clonotypes between healthy human individuals. The overall study: Each donor contributed plates that comprised three CD4 naive, three CD4 memory, two CD8 naive and one CD8 memory.

Whole-study findings and limits: Estimated clonotype richness was generally higher in naive than memory subsets.

Several immunoSEQ plates received, in even portions, the genomic DNA of each subset. In replicate PCRs of sorted subsets, approximately 210 ng DNA, about 30,000 T cell genomes, was used. The protocol was immunoSEQ multiplex PCR, while the TCRdb copy is restricted to in-frame clones and leaves out a portion. This table has about 320,000 clones, roughly 87% appearing once. What was sequenced was memory CD8+ T cells sorted from blood. Subset described: CD45RO+ cells pooled with CCR7-negative TemRA cells. This receptor was obtained from a man aged 18 to 30 in good health. The chain links TRBV13 to TRBJ2-7; D remains ambiguous. CDR3 coding DNA: TGTGCCAGCAGCCTAACGGACGAGCAGTACTTC. Encoded protein: CASSLTDEQYF.